The 21 T cell receptor beta chains below were found in one sample sequenced in a study of cytomegalovirus exposure and HLA in healthy donors (TCRdb year 2017). Library prep was done by the immunoSEQ multiplex PCR assay. TCRdb carries this immuneACCESS record with in-frame sequences only. Its versions omit some clonotypes, under half of them owing to an unresolved V gene in the studies checked, with the rest unexplained. Here the sample has 90,000 to 150,000 clones; approximately 90% occur a single time. The ten biggest clones cover more than 5% of the sample. The specimen sequenced was PBMCs. These receptors all come from a woman in her late teens or twenties in good health and CMV-seropositive.

The V call is TRBV6-1, the J call TRBJ2-1, with D possibly TRBD1 on 5 matching bases. V lost 0 bases, J lost 1 base, and 7 bases lay in between. This CDR3 has 15 residues. Per germline, CDR1 MNHNS and CDR2 SASEGT. CDR3 in DNA: TGTGCCAGCAGTGAAGCAGGGGTATCCTACAATGAGCAGTTCTTC. It encodes CASSEAGVSYNEQFF.

This clone was detected once. In DNA, the CDR3 is TGCGCCAGCAGCTTGGCCCGGGAGGCAGATACGCAGTATTTT. This translates into CASSLAREADTQYF. V is TRBV5-1 and J is TRBJ2-3, with TRBD2 identical over 7 bases. The V gene's germline CDR1 is SGHRS and CDR2 YFSETQ. CDR3 length: 14 amino acids. V was clipped by 0 bases and J by 4 bases; unmatched bases: 2.

The table lists this clone with a few counts. The chain links TRBV6-1 to TRBJ1-6; weak D call: TRBD1 (6 bases). Trimming took off 3 bases at V and 7 bases at J, with 22 bases between the two ends. This CDR3 is 18 amino acids long. The germline gives CDR1 MNHNS, CDR2 SASEGT. CDR3 in amino acids: CASSETEGGGMRNSPLHF. The CDR3 nucleotides are TGTGCCAGCAGTGAGACCGAAGGGGGGGGGATGCGGAATTCACCCCTCCACTTT.

The J gene is TRBJ1-1, the V gene TRBV18; maybe TRBD1 (5 bases). V was shortened by 0 bases and J by 1 base, with 15 bases between the two germline ends. CDR3 length: 17 residues. CDR1 is KGHSH, CDR2 LQKENI, per germline. CDR3: CASSPPNPGKKNTEAFF. The CDR3 DNA reads TGTGCCAGCTCACCACCGAACCCAGGGAAGAAGAACACTGAAGCTTTCTTT.

This clone was detected once. The chain is built from TRBV27 and TRBJ1-1; the match to TRBD1 covers 7 bases. Germline assignment: CDR1 MNHEY and CDR2 SMNVEV (reference sequence). V was pared by 8 bases and J by 1 base, with 10 bases of the junction left unmatched. This CDR3 has 15 amino acids. CDR3 sequence (DNA): TGTGCCAGCCTCCCCCTCGCAGGGGGGAACACTGAAGCTTTCTTT. Translating it yields CASLPLAGGNTEAFF.

This rearrangement joins TRBV5-1 to TRBJ2-1; 7 bases map to TRBD2. V shed 3 bases and J 10 bases; nucleotides not matched to a gene: 4. The CDR3 runs 12 residues. Germline CDR1 and CDR2: SGHRS and YFSETQ. The CDR3 nucleotides read TGCGCCAGCAGCTCCGGGACTATAGAGCAGTTCTTC. Translated, it gives CASSSGTIEQFF.

With regard to this clone: Other nucleotide sequences from this sample produce the same CDR3. This chain connects TRBV30 to TRBJ1-5; TRBD1 matches at 9 bases. This CDR3 comprises 14 residues. The germline CDR1 and CDR2 sequences are GTSNPN and SVGIG (reference sequence). The J segment lost 4 bases and the V segment lost 1 base, leaving 2 bases of the junction unmatched. The CDR3 here is CAWSGGQGNQPQHF. For the CDR3, the DNA is TGTGCCTGGAGTGGAGGACAGGGGAATCAGCCCCAGCATTTT.

As for this clone: One junction end does not reproduce the germline sequence, and a read error may be involved. The sample carries other DNA sequences with the same CDR3. This sequence joins TRBV5-1 and TRBJ1-2; possible D gene TRBD1, 6 bases. The germline CDR1 and CDR2 sequences are SGHRS and YFSETQ. The CDR3 totals 15 residues. CDR3 sequence reads: CASRDSVRQNYGYTF. The CDR3 nucleotides read TGCGCCAGCAGGGACAGTGTACGACAAAACTATGGCTACACCTTT.

The CDR3 sequence is CAWGRDRGPLGGYTF. CDR3 bases: TGTGCCTGGGGCCGGGACAGGGGCCCCCTCGGTGGCTACACCTTC. The genes are TRBV30 and TRBJ1-2; the match to TRBD1 covers 10 bases. The germline V gene encodes CDR1 GTSNPN and CDR2 SVGIG (reference sequence). The CDR3 runs 15 residues. The trim removed 5 bases at V and 7 bases at J, leaving 13 bases unmatched. The variable domain in full, completed from reference TRBV30 and TRBJ1-2, reads SQTIHQWPATLVQPVGSPLSLECTVEGTSNPNLYWYRQAAGRGLQLLFYSVGIGQISSEVPQNLSASRPQDRQFILSSKKLLLSDSGFYLCAWGRDRGPLGGYTFGSGTRLTVV.

V usage is TRBV10-3 and J usage is TRBJ1-1, with TRBD1 identical over 7 bases. Germline V gives CDR1 ENHRY, CDR2 SYGVKD. The CDR3 has 15 amino acids. The V and J ends lost 4 bases and 1 base, in that order; junction bases with no gene match: 6. Here the CDR3 reads CAISATGTKNTEAFF. The CDR3 DNA is TGTGCCATCAGTGCGACAGGGACCAAGAACACTGAAGCTTTCTTT.

This chain links TRBV5-1 with TRBJ1-3; D is unresolved. This CDR3 has 19 residues. The V end lost 0 bases, the J end lost 0 bases, and 19 bases lay between the germline ends. Germline CDR1 reads SGHRS; CDR2 reads YFSETQ. In DNA form, the CDR3 reads TGCGCCAGCAGCTTGGGTTTGACATTAAAGGGAGGCTCTGGAAACACCATATATTTT. Translated: CASSLGLTLKGGSGNTIYF.

The chain links TRBV25-1 to TRBJ1-4; D gene unclear. V was trimmed by 1 base and J by 6 bases, leaving 6 bases between them. Germline-derived CDR1 and CDR2 are MGHDK and SYGVNS. The CDR3 length is 13 residues. Written as DNA, the CDR3 is TGTGCCAGCAGTGAATTTCGAGATGAAAAACTGTTTTTT. Translated, it gives CASSEFRDEKLFF.

This clone was found a few times. CDR3 protein: CASSPEGRRYEQYF. The CDR3 DNA reads TGTGCCAGCAGCCCGGAGGGACGTCGCTACGAGCAGTACTTC. The chain couples TRBV7-8 to TRBJ2-7; possibly TRBD2 for D (6 bases). The length of the CDR3 is 14 residues. Looked up from germline, CDR1 is SGHVS and CDR2 is FQNEAQ. V lost 5 bases and J lost 3, with 14 bases in between.

The chain couples TRBV9 to TRBJ2-3; D might be TRBD2 (6 bases). Trimming stripped 2 bases from V and 4 bases from J, with 14 bases between. Germline CDR1 SGDLS, CDR2 YYNGEE. There are 15 residues in the CDR3. For the CDR3, the DNA is TGTGCCAGCAGCGTTACTGAAGGGGAGGCAGATACGCAGTATTTT. Its translation is CASSVTEGEADTQYF.

The chain joins TRBV27 to TRBJ1-2; TRBD1 matches 9 bases. Per the germline V gene, CDR1 is MNHEY and CDR2 is SMNVEV (reference sequence). V lost 6 bases, J lost 4 bases, and 12 bases stayed unmatched. This CDR3 has 16 amino acids. DNA of the CDR3: TGTGCCAGCAGCCTGACAGGGGGATCGAAGTCCTATGGCTACACCTTC. Translated, it gives CASSLTGGSKSYGYTF.

The sample holds one count of this clone. This chain uses TRBV6-5 with TRBJ2-7, with TRBD2 as a possible D gene (5 bases). Per the germline V gene, CDR1 is MNHEY and CDR2 is SVGAGI. Trimming cost V 4 bases and J 5 bases, with 12 bases left between them. The CDR3 has 13 amino acids. The CDR3: CASSSHEGDEQYF. The CDR3 DNA is TGTGCCAGCAGTTCCCATGAGGGAGACGAGCAGTACTTC.

The rearrangement uses TRBV12-5 and TRBJ1-5, with D possibly TRBD1 on 5 matching bases. The CDR3 loop spans 17 amino acids. The ends were cut back, 4 bases at V and 0 bases at J, with 16 bases in the middle. Germline CDR1 is LGHNT and CDR2 is FRNRAP. CDR3 sequence reads: CASGWTSPRYSNQPQHF. CDR3 sequence (DNA): TGTGCTAGTGGTTGGACAAGCCCCCGATATAGCAATCAGCCCCAGCATTTT.

This clone occurred once. V gene TRBV6-5 combines with J gene TRBJ1-2; 7 nucleotides align to TRBD1. The germline CDR1 and CDR2 sequences are MNHEY and SVGAGI. CDR3 size: 12 residues. The V segment lost 5 bases and the J segment 8 bases; nucleotides outside the gene matches: 5. This CDR3 is CASSDRVGGYTF. CDR3 nucleotides: TGTGCCAGCAGTGACAGGGTCGGAGGCTACACCTTC.

This clone was seen just once. The genes are TRBV6-1 and TRBJ1-2; 11 positions match TRBD1. V lost 11 bases, J lost 7 bases, and 9 bases stayed unmatched. This CDR3 comprises 13 residues. Germline values: CDR1 MNHNS, CDR2 SASEGT. The CDR3 here is CAGRTGGISGYTF. The DNA for the CDR3 is TGTGCCGGACGGACAGGGGGCATCAGTGGCTACACCTTC.

This clone was observed a single time. The chain couples TRBV7-9 to TRBJ2-4; possibly TRBD2 for D (6 bases). The germline V gene encodes CDR1 SEHNR and CDR2 FQNEAQ (reference sequence). V lost 7 bases and J lost 3, with 16 bases in between. CDR3 length: 15 amino acids. The CDR3 loop reads CASIPIGSGKNIQYF. The CDR3 coding sequence is TGTGCCAGCATCCCAATCGGGAGTGGCAAAAACATTCAGTACTTC.

V usage is TRBV13 and J usage is TRBJ2-7; TRBD1 aligns across 8 bases. With V trimmed by 0 bases and J by 7 bases, 2 bases remained unmatched. The CDR3 length is 13 residues. Germline V gives CDR1 PRHDT, CDR2 FYEKMQ (reference sequence). CDR3 in DNA: TGTGCCAGCAGCTTAGGGAGGACAGGGGAGCAGTACTTC. Translating it yields CASSLGRTGEQYF.